Here is one TCR beta chain with its context. The antigen remains undetermined. The sample belongs to a study of neoadjuvant nivolumab and ipilimumab in lung cancer. V was pared by 7 bases and J by 0 bases, with 16 bases between. The CDR3 is 15 amino acids. Germline assignment: CDR1 SNHLY and CDR2 FYNNEI. TCRdb keeps only in-frame clones here, not all; method: immunoSEQ multiplex PCR. This table has 40,000 to 60,000 clones, around 89% appearing once. Overall study results and limits: Resected tumors had greater TCR richness and clonality than uninvolved lung.

J is TRBJ2-7 and V is TRBV2, with D perhaps TRBD2 (6 bases). The sequence was obtained from an adult with non-small cell lung cancer. Some clones in this sample may be carry-over from other donors' samples. Sequencing was performed on blood, taken before neoadjuvant nivolumab, alone or with ipilimumab. The CDR3 reads CASTLKRASSYEQYF. CDR3 coding DNA: TGTGCCAGCACCCTAAAGCGGGCTAGCTCCTACGAGCAGTACTTC.